Sequencing of this T cell receptor beta chain was carried out in a study of T cell responses to AZD1222 COVID-19 vaccine. This clone has more than one count but fewer than ten. Its matching antigen is unknown. V was cut by 7 bases and J by 1 base, with 10 bases left in between. The CDR3 has 13 amino acids. Germline-derived CDR1 and CDR2 are SQVTM and ANQGSEA. Sequencing was performed with immunoSEQ multiplex PCR; in TCRdb, only in-frame clones are kept and a portion is missing. The sample carries over 150,000 clones, around nine tenths recorded once. Study-wide points: Sampling captured repertoires only after the peak T cell response. The reported proportion of spike-specific TCRs targeting unmutated variant regions was nearly half. Across the whole spike, CD4 TCRs peaked at regions 160-218 and 743-854. Most donors were white British and more were female, and clonal diversity was possibly underestimated.

The receptor was derived from an adult who received the AZD1222 COVID-19 vaccine. Sequenced material: peripheral blood, taken 28 days after the second AZD1222 dose. The J gene is TRBJ1-4, the V gene TRBV29-1; D uncertain. CDR3 region: CSAMDGTNEKLFF. CDR3 DNA: TGCAGCGCCATGGACGGAACTAATGAAAAACTGTTTTTT.